This T cell receptor (beta chain) was sequenced for a study of T cell repertoires in cytomegalovirus infection. Study as a whole: Indications of both CMV infection and matching HLA type were provided by public TCR beta signatures.

TCRdb itself ran the reads through MiXCR, one entry per CDR3 protein. Among about 490,000 distinct CDR3 sequences listed, around 27% were seen once. The clonotype was recovered from a human donor in good health (CMV status not recorded). Some clones in this sample may be carry-over from other donors' samples. The sample comprised PBMCs.

Here the CDR3 DNA reads TGTGCCAGCAGCGTGGGGGACGCCGGCCATGAGCAGTTCTTC. Its translation is CASSVGDAGHEQFF. This sequence joins TRBV9 and TRBJ2-1; D possibly uses TRBD1 or TRBD2 (5 bases each). The V and J ends lost 2 bases and 8 bases respectively, with 14 bases between them. The CDR3 is made up of 14 amino acids. Germline-derived CDR1 and CDR2 are SGDLS and YYNGEE.